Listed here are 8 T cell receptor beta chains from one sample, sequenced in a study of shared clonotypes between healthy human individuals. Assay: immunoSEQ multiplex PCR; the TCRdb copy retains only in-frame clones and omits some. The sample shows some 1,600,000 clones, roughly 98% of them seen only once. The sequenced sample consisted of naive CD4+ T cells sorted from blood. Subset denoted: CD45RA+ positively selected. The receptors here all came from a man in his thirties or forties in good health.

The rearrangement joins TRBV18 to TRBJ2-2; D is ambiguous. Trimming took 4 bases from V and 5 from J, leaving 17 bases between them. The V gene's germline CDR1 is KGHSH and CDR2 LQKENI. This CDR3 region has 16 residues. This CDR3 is CASSREALGMTGELFF. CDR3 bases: TGTGCCAGCTCACGCGAGGCCCTTGGAATGACCGGGGAGCTGTTTTTT. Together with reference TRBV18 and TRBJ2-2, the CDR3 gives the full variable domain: NAGVMQNPRHLVRRRGQEARLRCSPMKGHSHVYWYRQLPEEGLKFMVYLQKENIIDESGMPKERFSAEFPKEGPSILRIQQVVRGDSAAYFCASSREALGMTGELFFGEGSRLTVL.

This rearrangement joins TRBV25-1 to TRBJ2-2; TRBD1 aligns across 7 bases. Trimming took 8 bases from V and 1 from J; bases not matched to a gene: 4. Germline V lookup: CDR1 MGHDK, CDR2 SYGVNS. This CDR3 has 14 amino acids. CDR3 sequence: CASDRTGNTGELFF. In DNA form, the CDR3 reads TGTGCCAGCGACCGGACAGGGAACACCGGGGAGCTGTTTTTT.

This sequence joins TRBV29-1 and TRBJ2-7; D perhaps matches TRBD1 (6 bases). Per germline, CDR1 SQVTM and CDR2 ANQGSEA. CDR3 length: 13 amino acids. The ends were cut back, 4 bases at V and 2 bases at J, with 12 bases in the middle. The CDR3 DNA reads TGCAGCGTTGCCCAGGGGACCCCCTACGAGCAGTACTTC. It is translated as CSVAQGTPYEQYF.

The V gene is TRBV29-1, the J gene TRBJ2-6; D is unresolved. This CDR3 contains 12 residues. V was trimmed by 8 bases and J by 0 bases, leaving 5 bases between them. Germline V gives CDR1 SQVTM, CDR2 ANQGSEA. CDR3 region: CSTLSGANVLTF. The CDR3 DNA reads TGCAGCACCCTCTCTGGGGCCAACGTCCTGACTTTC.

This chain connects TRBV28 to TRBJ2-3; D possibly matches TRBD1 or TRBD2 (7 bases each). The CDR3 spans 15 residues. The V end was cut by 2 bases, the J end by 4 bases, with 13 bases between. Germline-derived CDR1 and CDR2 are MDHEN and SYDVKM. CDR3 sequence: CASSLVRGGPDTQYF. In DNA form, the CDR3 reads TGTGCCAGCAGTTTAGTCAGGGGGGGTCCAGATACGCAGTATTTT. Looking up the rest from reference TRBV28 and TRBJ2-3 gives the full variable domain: DVKVTQSSRYLVKRTGEKVFLECVQDMDHENMFWYRQDPGLGLRLIYFSYDVKMKEKGDIPEGYSVSREKKERFSLILESASTNQTSMYLCASSLVRGGPDTQYFGPGTRLTVL.

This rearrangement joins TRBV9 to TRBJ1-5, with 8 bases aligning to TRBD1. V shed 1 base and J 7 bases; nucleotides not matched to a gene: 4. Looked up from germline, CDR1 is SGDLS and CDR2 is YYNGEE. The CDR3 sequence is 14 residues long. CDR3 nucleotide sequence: TGTGCCAGCAGCGTAACAGGGGGAGGACAGCCCCAGCATTTT. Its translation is CASSVTGGGQPQHF.

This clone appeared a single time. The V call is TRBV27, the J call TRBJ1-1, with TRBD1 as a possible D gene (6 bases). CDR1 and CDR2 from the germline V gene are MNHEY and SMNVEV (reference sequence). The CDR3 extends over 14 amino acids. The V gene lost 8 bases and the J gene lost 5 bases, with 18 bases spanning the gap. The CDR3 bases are TGTGCCAGCTTTAGGGGGATTAGCCAAACTGAAGCTTTCTTT. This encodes CASFRGISQTEAFF.

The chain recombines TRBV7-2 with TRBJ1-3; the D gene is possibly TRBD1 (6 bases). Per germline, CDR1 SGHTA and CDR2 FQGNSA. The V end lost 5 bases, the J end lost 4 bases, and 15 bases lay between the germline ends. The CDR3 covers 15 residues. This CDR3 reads CASSRDTSRGNTIYF. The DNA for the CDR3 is TGTGCCAGCAGCCGGGACACCTCTCGGGGAAACACCATATATTTT.